These 14 T cell receptor beta chains were sequenced from one sample in a study of blood T cell repertoires in COVID-19. Sequencing was performed with immunoSEQ multiplex PCR; in TCRdb, only in-frame clones are kept and a portion is missing. The sample includes 410,000 or so clones, approximately 91% of them seen just once. Sequenced input: peripheral blood. The receptors come from a woman in her 40s with COVID-19, enrolled during active disease.

The count of this clone is one. V and J are TRBV7-6 and TRBJ1-1; a weak D match, TRBD1 (6 bases). V was shortened by 2 bases and J by 5 bases, with 15 bases between the two germline ends. Germline values: CDR1 SGHVS, CDR2 FNYEAQ. The CDR3 covers 15 residues. CDR3 amino acids: CASSLIQGSGTEAFF. CDR3 in DNA: TGTGCCAGCAGCTTAATTCAGGGGTCAGGTACTGAAGCTTTCTTT.

The rearrangement uses TRBV7-8 and TRBJ1-1; no definite D call. Trimming left V 1 base short and J 1 base short, with 7 bases between. Germline CDR1 is SGHVS and CDR2 is FQNEAQ. The CDR3 consists of 14 residues. CDR3 DNA: TGTGCCAGCAGCTTAGTCAGTCCGAACACTGAAGCTTTCTTT. Amino acid sequence: CASSLVSPNTEAFF.

The rearrangement uses TRBV27 and TRBJ2-7, with D possibly TRBD2 on 6 matching bases. The CDR3 sequence is 14 residues long. Germline values: CDR1 MNHEY, CDR2 SMNVEV (reference sequence). Deletions cut 5 bases from V and 2 bases from J, with 13 bases between. CDR3 DNA sequence: TGTGCCAGCAGTCCCACGGGAGCCGCCTACGAGCAGTACTTC. This gives the protein CASSPTGAAYEQYF.

The chain links TRBV28 to TRBJ2-3, with 8 bases that match TRBD2. This CDR3 has 16 residues. The V gene's germline CDR1 is MDHEN and CDR2 SYDVKM. After removal of 5 bases from V and 2 bases from J, the junction contained 9 bases not matched to a gene. The CDR3 loop reads CASSPLGREDTDTQYF. The CDR3 DNA follows: TGTGCCAGCAGTCCCCTGGGGCGGGAGGACACAGATACGCAGTATTTT.

The chain uses TRBV7-9 and TRBJ1-5; a possible D gene is TRBD1 (5 bases). Germline V CDR1 and CDR2: SEHNR, FQNEAQ (reference sequence). The CDR3 consists of 13 residues. With 3 bases removed from V and 6 bases from J, the gap between germline ends came to 9 bases. The CDR3 DNA sequence: TGTGCCAGCAGCTTTGGCGGGGGTCAGCCCCAGCATTTT. This sequence encodes CASSFGGGQPQHF.

The rearrangement joins TRBV7-6 to TRBJ2-7; TRBD1 aligns across 9 bases. This CDR3 comprises 15 residues. V trimming: 0 bases; J trimming: 1 base; junction bases outside the gene matches: 1. Germline assignment: CDR1 SGHVS and CDR2 FNYEAQ. The CDR3 DNA sequence: TGTGCCAGCAGCTTAGCCGGGACAGGGTCCTACGAGCAGTACTTC. Its protein product is CASSLAGTGSYEQYF.

V usage is TRBV7-9 and J usage is TRBJ1-4, with 12 bases that match TRBD1. The junction had 3 bases not matched to a gene; V was cut back by 3 bases and J by 10 bases. Germline V gives CDR1 SEHNR, CDR2 FQNEAQ (reference sequence). CDR3 length: 14 amino acids. The CDR3 loop reads CASSLGQGALKLFF. CDR3 coding DNA: TGTGCCAGCAGCTTGGGACAGGGGGCTCTAAAACTGTTTTTT.

The chain joins TRBV7-8 to TRBJ2-3; D gene uncertain. CDR1 is SGHVS and CDR2 is FQNEAQ in the germline V gene. Trimming removed 1 base at V and 2 bases at J, with 7 bases between. This CDR3 has 14 residues. The CDR3: CASSLVPDTDTQYF. CDR3 nucleotides: TGTGCCAGCAGCTTAGTCCCAGACACAGATACGCAGTATTTT.

This rearrangement joins TRBV19 to TRBJ1-1; D may be TRBD1 (5 bases). The CDR3 covers 15 residues. The V end lost 6 bases, the J end lost 2 bases, and 16 bases lay between the germline ends. The germline CDR1 and CDR2 sequences are LNHDA and SQIVND (reference sequence). The CDR3 DNA sequence: TGTGCCAGTAGAGGTGCTGCGACAGCTAACACTGAAGCTTTCTTT. Residues: CASRGAATANTEAFF.

J is TRBJ2-7 and V is TRBV27, with D possibly TRBD1 on 6 matching bases. The CDR3 totals 12 residues. Trimming stripped 3 bases from V and 4 bases from J, with 7 bases between. CDR1 is MNHEY, CDR2 SMNVEV, per germline (reference sequence). CDR3 region: CASSFRGYEQYF. The CDR3 nucleotides read TGTGCCAGCAGTTTTAGGGGGTACGAGCAGTACTTC.

The chain employs TRBV30 and TRBJ1-1, with D possibly matching TRBD1 (6 bases). The CDR3 covers 15 residues. V was clipped by 0 bases and J by 0 bases, with 11 bases between them. Looked up from germline, CDR1 is GTSNPN and CDR2 is SVGIG (reference sequence). CDR3 loop: CAWSVWDTVNTEAFF. CDR3 sequence (DNA): TGTGCCTGGAGTGTATGGGACACCGTGAACACTGAAGCTTTCTTT.

This CDR3 reads CASSEPTAVTKLFF. The CDR3 DNA reads TGCGCCAGCAGCGAACCGACAGCCGTTACGAAACTGTTTTTT. The V gene is TRBV10-2, the J gene TRBJ1-4; D may be TRBD1 (5 bases). Germline V gives CDR1 WSHSY, CDR2 SAAADI. The CDR3 has 14 amino acids. With 6 bases removed from V and 11 bases from J, the gap between germline ends came to 19 bases.

The chain carries TRBV28 and TRBJ1-5; D is unclear. Germline-derived CDR1 and CDR2 are MDHEN and SYDVKM. The CDR3 runs 15 residues. With 5 bases removed from V and 2 bases from J, the gap between germline ends came to 13 bases. The CDR3 nucleotides are TGTGCCAGCAGTCCCACCATTATAGGCAATCAGCCCCAGCATTTT. It encodes CASSPTIIGNQPQHF.

V usage is TRBV5-8 and J usage is TRBJ1-1; D is possibly TRBD1 (6 bases). Trimming cost V 2 bases and J 1 base, with 15 bases left between them. The CDR3 spans 16 residues. The V gene's germline CDR1 is SGHTS and CDR2 YDEGEE. In DNA form, the CDR3 reads TGTGCCAGCAGCTTCAAAAGGGACACTTCGAACACTGAAGCTTTCTTT. It yields the protein CASSFKRDTSNTEAFF. The variable domain in full, completed from reference TRBV5-8 and TRBJ1-1, reads EAGVTQSPTHLIKTRGQQATLRCSPISGHTSVYWYQQALGLGLQFLLWYDEGEERNRGNFPPRFSGRQFPNYSSELNVNALELEDSALYLCASSFKRDTSNTEAFFGQGTRLTVV.